These 11 T cell receptor beta chains came from one sample sequenced in a study of blood T cell repertoires in COVID-19. Some clones are missing from TCRdb's copy, which holds only in-frame ones; the method was immunoSEQ multiplex PCR. Counted here are approximately 260,000 clones, 82% occurring once; the ten biggest clones make up 9.5% to 15%. The sequenced sample was peripheral blood. Receptors originate from a woman aged 55-75 years with active or convalescent COVID-19.

This chain joins TRBV7-3 and TRBJ1-1; D is undetermined. The V gene lost 4 bases and the J gene lost 4 bases, with 13 bases spanning the gap. The CDR3 has 14 residues. CDR1 is SGHTA, CDR2 FQGTGA, per germline. The chain's CDR3 is CASSSVGSLTEAFF. As DNA, the CDR3 is TGTGCCAGCAGCTCCGTTGGGAGCCTCACTGAAGCTTTCTTT.

J is TRBJ2-5 and V is TRBV27, with D maybe TRBD2 (6 bases). The germline gives CDR1 MNHEY, CDR2 SMNVEV (reference sequence). The CDR3 extends over 15 amino acids. Trimming removed 4 bases from V and 5 bases from J, with 17 bases in between. The CDR3 DNA follows: TGTGCCAGCAGTTCCACCGGGGGTCCAATTGAGACCCAGTACTTC. It specifies CASSSTGGPIETQYF.

This clone was counted only a few times. The chain carries TRBV4-3 and TRBJ2-1; 12 nucleotides agree with TRBD2. The CDR3 contains 19 residues. Germline CDR1 LGHNA, CDR2 YSLEER. Losses at the gene ends were 1 base for V and 5 bases for J; bases not matched to a gene: 12. The CDR3 protein is CASSQAFTVLAGGDNEQFF. The CDR3 nucleotides read TGCGCCAGCAGCCAAGCTTTCACTGTACTAGCGGGGGGAGACAATGAGCAGTTCTTC.

The chain couples TRBV6-5 to TRBJ2-4; possibly TRBD1 for D (6 bases). There are 11 residues in the CDR3. Trimming left V 6 bases short and J 6 bases short, with 6 bases between. In germline, CDR1 is MNHEY, CDR2 SVGAGI. For the CDR3, the DNA is TGTGCCAGCAGACAGGGAAACATTCAGTACTTC. It codes for CASRQGNIQYF.

The chain uses TRBV2 and TRBJ1-3; a weak D match, TRBD1 (5 bases). CDR1 is SNHLY, CDR2 FYNNEI, per germline. The V end was cut by 2 bases, the J end by 5 bases, with 13 bases between. CDR3 length: 15 amino acids. In nucleotides, the CDR3 is TGTGCCAGCAGTGAACGGGGACTCCCCCGAAACACCATATATTTT. Protein product: CASSERGLPRNTIYF.

This chain joins TRBV6-1 and TRBJ1-2, with unresolved D. The V end lost 9 bases, the J end lost 8 bases, and 10 bases lay between the germline ends. CDR1 MNHNS and CDR2 SASEGT come from the germline V gene. The CDR3 is 10 amino acids. The CDR3 nucleotides read TGTGCCAGTCGCGGTGACGGCTACACCTTC. Its translation: CASRGDGYTF.

With respect to this clone: Distinct nucleotide sequences in the sample also encode this CDR3. The rearrangement links TRBV19 to TRBJ2-7, with TRBD1 matching over 8 bases. CDR3 length: 13 amino acids. Unmatched junction bases numbered 1, after V lost 6 bases and J lost 0 bases. Germline values: CDR1 LNHDA, CDR2 SQIVND (reference sequence). For the CDR3, the DNA is TGTGCCAGTAGGGGGACAGGCTCCTACGAGCAGTACTTC. Its translation: CASRGTGSYEQYF.

V and J are TRBV7-2 and TRBJ2-7, with 9 bases aligning to TRBD1. V lost 4 bases, J lost 5 bases, and 9 bases stayed unmatched. Germline CDR1 reads SGHTA; CDR2 reads FQGNSA. CDR3 length: 15 residues. For the CDR3, the DNA is TGTGCCAGCAGCTCATCCGCGGACAGGGGTCACGAGCAGTACTTC. Amino acids: CASSSSADRGHEQYF.

V is TRBV9 and J is TRBJ2-5; 8 bases are a match to TRBD1. V shed 4 bases and J 2 bases; nucleotides not matched to a gene: 7. CDR1 and CDR2 from the germline V gene are SGDLS and YYNGEE. The CDR3 runs to 15 residues. The CDR3 sequence is CASSPQDRVQETQYF. The CDR3 DNA follows: TGTGCCAGCAGCCCCCAGGACAGGGTTCAAGAGACCCAGTACTTC.

The chain recombines TRBV27 with TRBJ1-2; 7 bases map to TRBD1. V was clipped by 2 bases and J by 6 bases; unmatched bases: 6. Germline V CDR1 and CDR2: MNHEY, SMNVEV (reference sequence). The CDR3 covers 14 residues. The CDR3 DNA is TGTGCCAGCAGTTTAACCCGACAGGGAAATGGCTACACCTTC. Translation: CASSLTRQGNGYTF.

The rearrangement links TRBV4-3 to TRBJ2-1, with no clear D. This CDR3 spans 16 amino acids. Looked up from germline, CDR1 is LGHNA and CDR2 is YSLEER. V lost 0 bases to trimming and J lost 0 bases, with 9 bases between them. CDR3 protein: CASSQDLRSSYNEQFF. CDR3 DNA: TGCGCCAGCAGCCAAGATCTCCGTAGCTCCTACAATGAGCAGTTCTTC.